This entry lists 19 T cell receptor beta chains sequenced from one sample in a study of blood T cell repertoires in COVID-19. Profiled with immunoSEQ multiplex PCR; TCRdb holds only in-frame clones, not every one. The sample lists roughly 220,000 clones; 84% were seen once. The sample consisted of peripheral blood. All receptors come from a woman in her fifties or sixties who had recovered from COVID-19.

V is TRBV3-1 (or the pseudogene TRBV3-2) and J is TRBJ2-7; TRBD1 matches at 8 bases. Germline-derived CDR1 and CDR2 are LGHDT and YNNKEL (reference sequence). This CDR3 has 15 residues. Losses at the gene ends were 4 bases for V and 3 bases for J; bases not matched to a gene: 8. CDR3 DNA: TGTGCCAGCAGCCCTGGGACAGGAGGAATCTACGAGCAGTACTTC. Translation: CASSPGTGGIYEQYF.

V usage is TRBV5-1 and J usage is TRBJ2-3, with 9 bases identical to TRBD2. Losses at the gene ends were 7 bases for V and 3 bases for J; bases not matched to a gene: 9. Germline CDR1 reads SGHRS; CDR2 reads YFSETQ. This CDR3 is 15 amino acids long. The CDR3 spells CASYPSGGTTDTQYF. CDR3 nucleotides: TGCGCCAGCTATCCGAGCGGGGGGACGACAGATACGCAGTATTTT.

The chain employs TRBV9 and TRBJ1-1; D is ambiguous. The germline gives CDR1 SGDLS, CDR2 YYNGEE. Trimming removed 0 bases at V and 3 bases at J, with 6 bases between. CDR3 length: 13 residues. CDR3 region: CASSVGVDTEAFF. The CDR3 region has the DNA TGTGCCAGCAGCGTAGGAGTCGACACTGAAGCTTTCTTT.

The CDR3 loop reads CASTLGQINNYGYTF. For the CDR3, the DNA is TGTGCCAGTACCCTGGGGCAGATCAATAACTATGGCTACACCTTC. The rearrangement links TRBV19 to TRBJ1-2, with D possibly matching TRBD1 (5 bases). Germline V gives CDR1 LNHDA, CDR2 SQIVND (reference sequence). Trimming pared 7 bases from V and 1 base from J, leaving 16 bases between. The CDR3 sequence is 15 residues long.

The V gene is TRBV4-2, the J gene TRBJ1-2; a possible D gene is TRBD1 (5 bases). Germline CDR1 is LGHNA and CDR2 is YNFKEQ. The CDR3 length is 15 residues. Trimming took off 2 bases at V and 1 base at J, with 11 bases between the two ends. The CDR3 DNA is TGTGCCAGCAGCCAACAAACGACAGTTAACTATGGCTACACCTTC. It is translated as CASSQQTTVNYGYTF.

This sequence joins TRBV21-1 and TRBJ1-1. TRBV21-1 is classified as a pseudogene. CDR3 length equals 16 residues. CDR3 nucleotides: TGTGCCAGCCGATGGCCGGGTCTTGAGAAGAACACTGAAGCTTTCTTT. Translating it yields CASRWPGLEKNTEAFF.

The gene calls are TRBV13 and TRBJ2-1; TRBD1 might be the D (5 bases). Between the trimmed V and J ends, which lost 3 bases and 5 bases, there was a span of 20 bases. Germline V gives CDR1 PRHDT, CDR2 FYEKMQ (reference sequence). This CDR3 contains 17 residues. This chain's CDR3 is CASSFISWGGTNNEQFF. The CDR3, as DNA: TGTGCCAGCAGCTTTATCTCTTGGGGCGGAACAAACAATGAGCAGTTCTTC.

The chain recombines TRBV30 with TRBJ1-4, with 11 bases fitting TRBD1. V trimming: 1 base; J trimming: 8 bases; junction bases outside the gene matches: 9. CDR3 length: 16 amino acids. Germline CDR1 is GTSNPN and CDR2 is SVGIG (reference sequence). The CDR3 DNA sequence: TGTGCCTGGAGTGAGGACAGGGGGCGGTTTCGGGAAAAACTGTTTTTT. Its translation: CAWSEDRGRFREKLFF.

The chain uses TRBV6-6 and TRBJ2-6; D is undetermined. Trimming left V 0 bases short and J 2 bases short, with 5 bases between. The germline gives CDR1 MNHNY, CDR2 SVGAGI (reference sequence). The length of the CDR3 is 15 residues. CDR3 sequence: CASSYSSAGANVLTF. The CDR3 DNA reads TGTGCCAGCAGTTACTCTTCCGCTGGGGCCAACGTCCTGACTTTC.

Only one count was recorded for this clone. The chain recombines TRBV27 with TRBJ2-7; perhaps TRBD1 as D (6 bases). The CDR3 covers 16 residues. Germline CDR1 MNHEY, CDR2 SMNVEV (reference sequence). Trimming shortened V by 4 bases and J by 3 bases, and 19 bases separated the two germline ends. The CDR3 here is CASSSGQGTLSYEQYF. The CDR3 nucleotides read TGTGCCAGCAGTTCGGGGCAGGGGACCCTCAGCTACGAGCAGTACTTC.

The chain combines TRBV30 with TRBJ1-6; 8 bases match TRBD1. The germline gives CDR1 GTSNPN, CDR2 SVGIG (reference sequence). Trimming took 5 bases from V and 6 from J; bases not matched to a gene: 3. CDR3 size: 13 residues. The CDR3 DNA follows: TGTGCCTGGCAGGGGGCGGCTAATTCACCCCTCCACTTT. Protein: CAWQGAANSPLHF.

The chain is built from TRBV7-8 and TRBJ1-2, with 7 bases that match TRBD1. V gave up 5 bases and J gave up 7 bases; unmatched junction bases: 10. CDR3 length: 14 residues. Germline loops: CDR1 SGHVS, CDR2 FQNEAQ. CDR3 sequence (DNA): TGTGCCAGCAGCCCCTCTACAGGGGAGCGTGGCTACACCTTC. This gives the protein CASSPSTGERGYTF.

The genes are TRBV27 and TRBJ2-2; possibly TRBD2 for D (6 bases). Germline V gene lookup returns CDR1 MNHEY and CDR2 SMNVEV (reference sequence). This CDR3 region has 16 residues. Trimming shortened V by 4 bases and J by 2 bases, and 14 bases separated the two germline ends. The CDR3: CASSSYLRGNTGELFF. CDR3 DNA sequence: TGTGCCAGCAGTTCCTATTTGCGGGGTAACACCGGGGAGCTGTTTTTT.

A single count supports this clone. For the CDR3, the DNA is TGTGCCAGCAGCTTGGTAGGGGATGGTTCACCCCTCCACTTT. This gives the protein CASSLVGDGSPLHF. This rearrangement joins TRBV5-8 to TRBJ1-6, with a tentative D call TRBD1 (5 bases). The CDR3 contains 14 residues. The V end was cut by 0 bases, the J end by 9 bases, with 10 bases between. The V gene's germline CDR1 is SGHTS and CDR2 YDEGEE.

The gene calls are TRBV7-3 and TRBJ2-3, with no clear D. V lost 5 bases and J lost 8, with 14 bases in between. The germline gives CDR1 SGHTA, CDR2 FQGTGA. The CDR3 totals 13 residues. In DNA, the CDR3 is TGTGCCAGCAGCCTCTATGAGGCCGGTACGCAGTATTTT. Its protein is CASSLYEAGTQYF.

This chain uses TRBV13 with TRBJ2-5; perhaps TRBD2 as D (6 bases). Germline CDR1 and CDR2: PRHDT and FYEKMQ (reference sequence). V was trimmed by 5 bases and J by 5 bases, leaving 12 bases between them. This CDR3 is built from 13 residues. DNA for the CDR3: TGTGCCAGCAGCCCGGACCGGGGGGAGACCCAGTACTTC. It specifies CASSPDRGETQYF.

The chain carries TRBV9 and TRBJ2-1, with 8 bases identical to TRBD2. V was clipped by 4 bases and J by 3 bases; unmatched bases: 15. The CDR3 has 18 residues. Germline values: CDR1 SGDLS, CDR2 YYNGEE. The CDR3 bases are TGTGCCAGCAGCCTGCGTTGGGTTGCGCGGGGGGACTACAATGAGCAGTTCTTC. It specifies CASSLRWVARGDYNEQFF.

CDR3 bases: TGTGCCAGTCGTAGTGGACAGGGGTATACTGAAGCTTTCTTT. Its protein is CASRSGQGYTEAFF. The J gene is TRBJ1-1, the V gene TRBV25-1; 9 nucleotides align to TRBD1. Germline CDR1 is MGHDK and CDR2 is SYGVNS. This CDR3 has 14 residues. V gave up 9 bases and J gave up 5 bases; unmatched junction bases: 10.

The chain carries TRBV2 and TRBJ2-5; 10 nucleotides match TRBD1. The CDR3 spans 14 residues. Trimming removed 6 bases from V and 9 bases from J; junction bases left unmatched: 10. Per germline, CDR1 SNHLY and CDR2 FYNNEI. The CDR3 spells CASRGDRGASAQYF. CDR3 nucleotides: TGTGCCAGCAGGGGGGACAGGGGCGCCTCGGCCCAGTACTTC.